The sequence of this TCR beta chain was determined in a study of T cells after yellow fever vaccination. A 5'RACE template-switching step, the method used to make TCR cDNA, added a universal primer site and UMIs. TCRdb reprocessed the 5' RACE reads via MiXCR and lists one record per CDR3 protein. The repertoire holds about 340,000 distinct CDR3 sequences, with approximately 13% as singletons. CDR3 length equals 12 residues. The V and J ends lost 4 bases and 6 bases respectively, with 9 bases between them. Germline CDR1 reads MGHDK; CDR2 reads SYGVNS. This clonotype came up a few times. The sequencing here drew on CD4+ T cells sorted from PBMCs, taken 15 days after the yellow fever booster vaccination. The chain recombines TRBV25-1 with TRBJ1-2; no firm D call. The TCR sequence derives from a man younger than 30 who received the YFV17D yellow fever vaccine. The CDR3 nucleotides are TGTGCCAGCAGTGCCCAGGCTGATGGCTACACCTTC. This sequence encodes CASSAQADGYTF.